This TCR beta chain comes out of a study of blood T cell repertoires in COVID-19. Overall study context: Both acute and convalescent COVID-19 samples were obtained from the United States, Italy and Spain. PBMCs, B-cell-depleted T cells, or T cells provided the cDNA or gDNA that made up the material.

While infection was still active, Seattle patients were enrolled and then followed longitudinally. Authors' analysis steps: Counts of nucleated cells, estimated from reference gene primer amplification, were obtained. Here immunoSEQ multiplex PCR was the method, and the copy in TCRdb shows in-frame clones only, minus some. V and J calls and clone size are copied from that table; D and trimming were computed from the DNA. The top ten clones hold approximately 2% of a sample with about 300,000 clones, about 90% of them seen once. In germline, CDR1 is SGHAT, CDR2 FQNNGV. V was clipped by 5 bases and J by 4 bases, with 7 bases between them. The CDR3 is made up of 12 amino acids.

The chain links TRBV11-2 to TRBJ2-3; D is undetermined. What was sequenced was peripheral blood. This TCR came from a woman aged 25 to 39 with COVID-19, enrolled during active disease. The DNA of the CDR3 is TGTGCCAGCAGCGTAGTCGCAGATACGCAGTATTTT. Protein product: CASSVVADTQYF.